One and the same sample provided the 29 T cell receptor beta chains below, sequenced in a study of CD8 T cells in Susac syndrome. Random hexamers were used to reverse transcribe an amount of roughly 0.5 to 1 ug RNA. TCRdb re-called the immunoSEQ multiplex PCR reads through MiXCR, storing one row per CDR3 protein. The data show roughly 180,000 distinct CDR3 sequences, around 94% seen once. The sample taken for sequencing was CD4+ T cells from PBMCs. All receptors derive from a human donor in good health.

V is TRBV2 and J is TRBJ2-5; 11 positions agree with TRBD2. Losses at the gene ends were 6 bases for V and 5 bases for J; bases not matched to a gene: 8. The germline CDR1 and CDR2 sequences are SNHLY and FYNNEI. The CDR3 covers 15 residues. CDR3 coding DNA: TGTGCCAGCAGGGCCAGACTAGCGGGGAAGGAGACCCAGTACTTC. Its protein product is CASRARLAGKETQYF. Combining the CDR3 with reference TRBV2 and TRBJ2-5 gives the whole variable domain EPEVTQTPSHQVTQMGQEVILRCVPISNHLYFYWYRQILGQKVEFLVSFYNNEISEKSEIFDDQFSVERPDGSNFTLKIRSTKLEDSAMYFCASRARLAGKETQYFGPGTRLLVL.

The chain carries TRBV5-6 and TRBJ2-1; D remains unclear. The length of the CDR3 is 13 residues. Germline assignment: CDR1 SGHDT and CDR2 YYEEEE. V was pared by 2 bases and J by 9 bases, with 12 bases between. In nucleotides, the CDR3 is TGTGCCAGCAGCTTTCCCGTAATGGGTGAGCAGTTCTTC. As protein: CASSFPVMGEQFF.

V usage is TRBV28 and J usage is TRBJ2-7; D might be TRBD2 (6 bases). Germline lookup yields CDR1 MDHEN and CDR2 SYDVKM. Trimming removed 3 bases at V and 3 bases at J, with 12 bases between. The CDR3 loop spans 14 amino acids. CDR3 amino acids: CASSLTGDHYEQYF. In DNA form, the CDR3 reads TGTGCCAGCAGTTTGACGGGGGATCACTACGAGCAGTACTTC.

The rearrangement uses TRBV4-3 and TRBJ2-3; TRBD2 might be the D (6 bases). Trimming cost V 4 bases and J 5 bases, with 13 bases left between them. In germline, CDR1 is LGHNA, CDR2 YSLEER. This CDR3 has 14 amino acids. The CDR3 spells CASSPRWGEDTQYF. DNA of the CDR3: TGCGCCAGCAGCCCGCGTTGGGGGGAAGATACGCAGTATTTT.

The DNA for the CDR3 is TGTGCCAGCAGAGGGCGCGGGACAGGGTCGACAGATACGCAGTATTTT. This codes for CASRGRGTGSTDTQYF. The genes are TRBV5-4 and TRBJ2-3; TRBD1 matches 9 bases. The germline gives CDR1 SGHNT, CDR2 YYREEE (reference sequence). The CDR3 loop spans 16 amino acids. With V trimmed by 5 bases and J by 3 bases, 10 bases remained unmatched. The variable domain in full, with the rest retrieved from reference TRBV5-4 and TRBJ2-3, is ETGVTQSPTHLIKTRGQQVTLRCSSQSGHNTVSWYQQALGQGPQFIFQYYREEENGRGNFPPRFSGLQFPNYSSELNVNALELDDSALYLCASRGRGTGSTDTQYFGPGTRLTVL.

This chain links TRBV3-1 with TRBJ2-7; 9 bases match TRBD2. V trimming: 2 bases; J trimming: 7 bases; junction bases outside the gene matches: 12. CDR3 length: 16 amino acids. Germline V gene sequence: CDR1 LGHDT, CDR2 YNNKEL (reference sequence). CDR3 nucleotide sequence: TGTGCCAGCAGCCAAATGTTCGGGGCTAGCGGGGAAGAGCAGTACTTC. Amino acid sequence: CASSQMFGASGEEQYF.

The rearrangement joins TRBV3-1 to TRBJ2-3; no clear D gene. The CDR3 totals 15 residues. V dropped 2 bases and J dropped 1 base, with 10 bases sitting between them. The germline V gene encodes CDR1 LGHDT and CDR2 YNNKEL (reference sequence). CDR3 in amino acids: CASSQSRAGTDTQYF. CDR3 coding DNA: TGTGCCAGCAGCCAATCCCGGGCAGGCACAGATACGCAGTATTTT.

The chain recombines TRBV7-9 with TRBJ1-2; possibly TRBD1 for D (5 bases). V was cut by 5 bases and J by 6 bases, with 10 bases left in between. The CDR3 loop spans 12 amino acids. CDR1 SEHNR and CDR2 FQNEAQ come from the germline V gene (reference sequence). The CDR3 reads CASSRSGDGYTF. Written as DNA, the CDR3 is TGTGCCAGCAGCCGTTCGGGGGATGGCTACACCTTC.

This chain joins TRBV3-1 and TRBJ2-7, with 7 bases aligning to TRBD2. Germline assignment: CDR1 LGHDT and CDR2 YNNKEL (reference sequence). The CDR3 totals 15 residues. Trimming took 1 base from V and 3 from J; bases not matched to a gene: 6. The CDR3 loop reads CASSQVASGVYEQYF. CDR3 coding DNA: TGTGCCAGCAGCCAAGTGGCTAGCGGCGTCTACGAGCAGTACTTC.

The genes are TRBV15 and TRBJ2-5, with D tentatively TRBD1 (6 bases). CDR1 and CDR2 from the germline V gene are LNHNV and YYDKDF (reference sequence). This CDR3 contains 16 residues. V lost 1 base to trimming and J lost 4 bases, with 16 bases between them. CDR3 sequence: CATSRAGTPLGETQYF. The DNA of the CDR3 is TGTGCCACCAGCAGAGCCGGGACACCCCTCGGAGAGACCCAGTACTTC.

The chain joins TRBV3-1 to TRBJ2-3, with D perhaps matching TRBD1 (6 bases). There are 16 residues in the CDR3. Trimming shortened V by 1 base and J by 2 bases, and 13 bases separated the two germline ends. CDR1 and CDR2 from the germline V gene are LGHDT and YNNKEL (reference sequence). The CDR3 spells CASSQAQGFSTDTQYF. The CDR3 DNA sequence: TGTGCCAGCAGCCAAGCCCAGGGGTTTTCCACAGATACGCAGTATTTT.

The chain employs TRBV3-1 and TRBJ2-1, with 10 bases aligning to TRBD1. CDR1 LGHDT and CDR2 YNNKEL come from the germline V gene (reference sequence). J lost 6 bases, V lost 2 bases, and 1 base had no gene match. The CDR3 consists of 14 residues. CDR3 sequence reads: CASSQRTGGNEQFF. CDR3 sequence (DNA): TGTGCCAGCAGCCAACGGACAGGGGGCAATGAGCAGTTCTTC.

The chain uses TRBV3-1 and TRBJ2-2; D not resolved. V shed 7 bases and J shed 0 bases, with 15 bases lying between them. The CDR3 runs 16 residues. The germline gives CDR1 LGHDT, CDR2 YNNKEL (reference sequence). The CDR3 nucleotides are TGTGCCAGCACCCAGAGGCAAACCCCGAACACCGGGGAGCTGTTTTTT. Translating it yields CASTQRQTPNTGELFF.

V gene TRBV18 combines with J gene TRBJ2-6; D call uncertain. The CDR3 consists of 17 residues. Germline V gene data show CDR1 as KGHSH and CDR2 as LQKENI. Between the trimmed V and J ends, which lost 3 bases and 0 bases, there was a span of 12 bases. The CDR3 spells CASSPGTPRSGANVLTF. The DNA for the CDR3 is TGTGCCAGCTCACCGGGTACCCCTCGCTCTGGGGCCAACGTCCTGACTTTC.

This chain joins TRBV7-2 and TRBJ2-5; TRBD2 agrees at 13 bases. The CDR3 consists of 16 residues. Losses at the gene ends were 3 bases for V and 7 bases for J; bases not matched to a gene: 8. Germline V gene data show CDR1 as SGHTA and CDR2 as FQGNSA. CDR3 amino acids: CASSFTSGGAGGTQYF. The CDR3 coding sequence is TGTGCCAGCAGCTTTACTAGCGGGGGGGCCGGCGGGACCCAGTACTTC.

V usage is TRBV18 and J usage is TRBJ1-1; D possibly corresponds to TRBD1 (5 bases). The V gene lost 2 bases and the J gene lost 1 base, with 8 bases spanning the gap. The CDR3 has 14 amino acids. The germline V gene has CDR1 KGHSH and CDR2 LQKENI. DNA for the CDR3: TGTGCCAGCTCACCAAGGAGGGGGAACACTGAAGCTTTCTTT. As protein: CASSPRRGNTEAFF.

The chain combines TRBV29-1 with TRBJ1-2; possible D gene TRBD1, 6 bases. The V and J ends lost 5 bases and 3 bases respectively, with 19 bases between them. The CDR3 contains 15 residues. Germline-derived CDR1 and CDR2 are SQVTM and ANQGSEA. The DNA of the CDR3 is TGCAGCGTTTCGGCAGGGAGGGGGTATGACTATGGCTACACCTTC. Amino acids: CSVSAGRGYDYGYTF.

Points on this clonotype: Relative to the germline gene, one junction end is altered; a read error may explain this. The chain is built from TRBV6-4 and TRBJ1-2; tentatively, D is TRBD1 (5 bases). Germline values: CDR1 MRHNA, CDR2 SNTAGT. The CDR3 spans 10 residues. CDR3 DNA: TGCCGGGGACTTAACTATGGCTACACCTTC. Its protein product is CRGLNYGYTF.

The CDR3 sequence: CASDLLGPPRNEQFF. The CDR3 DNA is TGTGCCAGCGACCTCTTGGGGCCCCCCCGCAATGAGCAGTTCTTC. The J gene is TRBJ2-1, the V gene TRBV2; D might be TRBD1 (5 bases). The germline V gene has CDR1 SNHLY and CDR2 FYNNEI. The CDR3 spans 15 residues. V lost 8 bases to trimming and J lost 6 bases, with 20 bases between them. Supplemented by reference TRBV2 and TRBJ2-1, the full variable domain reads EPEVTQTPSHQVTQMGQEVILRCVPISNHLYFYWYRQILGQKVEFLVSFYNNEISEKSEIFDDQFSVERPDGSNFTLKIRSTKLEDSAMYFCASDLLGPPRNEQFFGPGTRLTVL.

This clonotype was observed a few times. The CDR3 DNA reads TGTGCCACCAGTGAGAGGGGTTCCTACGAGCAGTACTTC. Protein product: CATSERGSYEQYF. The chain is built from TRBV24-1 and TRBJ2-7, with D tentatively TRBD1 or TRBD2 (5 bases each). CDR1 is KGHDR, CDR2 SFDVKD, per germline. V lost 4 bases and J lost 1, with 7 bases in between. The CDR3 loop spans 13 amino acids.

The chain uses TRBV20-1 and TRBJ1-1; TRBD1 matches 7 bases. The ends lost 0 bases at V and 1 base at J; junction bases unmatched: 2. The CDR3 length is 14 residues. Germline V gene data show CDR1 as DFQATT and CDR2 as SNEGSKA (reference sequence). In DNA, the CDR3 is TGCAGTGCTAGAGAGACAGGGAGGAACACTGAAGCTTTCTTT. Protein: CSARETGRNTEAFF.

This rearrangement joins TRBV20-1 to TRBJ2-1; D ambiguous. Trimming cost V 6 bases and J 8 bases, with 11 bases left between them. The CDR3 loop spans 11 amino acids. The germline CDR1 and CDR2 sequences are DFQATT and SNEGSKA (reference sequence). The CDR3 spells CSASRPDEQFF. CDR3 DNA sequence: TGCAGTGCCTCTCGCCCAGATGAGCAGTTCTTC.

The CDR3 region is CSARRQPLSYEQYF. The CDR3 nucleotides read TGCAGTGCTAGGAGGCAGCCGCTCTCCTACGAGCAGTACTTC. V usage is TRBV20-1 and J usage is TRBJ2-7; D ambiguous. Germline V CDR1 and CDR2: DFQATT, SNEGSKA (reference sequence). The CDR3 length is 14 residues. The V gene lost 3 bases and the J gene lost 0 bases, with 12 bases spanning the gap.

The V and J genes are TRBV29-1 and TRBJ1-1, with D possibly being TRBD1 (5 bases). This CDR3 is 14 amino acids long. The V and J ends lost 2 bases and 3 bases respectively, with 13 bases between them. Germline V CDR1 and CDR2: SQVTM, ANQGSEA. Here the CDR3 DNA reads TGCAGCGTTGAACCCGGTGGGGGGTACACTGAAGCTTTCTTT. This encodes CSVEPGGGYTEAFF.

The rearrangement links TRBV5-1 to TRBJ2-1; D tentatively fits TRBD1 or TRBD2 (5 bases each). CDR3 length: 15 residues. CDR1 is SGHRS, CDR2 YFSETQ, per germline. Trimming took off 0 bases at V and 3 bases at J, with 10 bases between the two ends. The CDR3 region is CASSLAAGSYNEQFF. Written as DNA, the CDR3 is TGCGCCAGCAGCTTGGCGGCAGGGAGCTACAATGAGCAGTTCTTC. Together with reference TRBV5-1 and TRBJ2-1, the CDR3 gives the full variable domain: KAGVTQTPRYLIKTRGQQVTLSCSPISGHRSVSWYQQTPGQGLQFLFEYFSETQRNKGNFPGRFSGRQFSNSRSEMNVSTLELGDSALYLCASSLAAGSYNEQFFGPGTRLTVL.

V gene TRBV29-1 combines with J gene TRBJ1-2, with D possibly matching TRBD1 (5 bases). CDR1 and CDR2 from the germline V gene are SQVTM and ANQGSEA. Deletions cut 4 bases from V and 2 bases from J, with 11 bases between. This CDR3 has 13 amino acids. CDR3 protein: CSVARTNNYGYTF. CDR3 nucleotide sequence: TGCAGCGTTGCTAGGACAAACAACTATGGCTACACCTTC. Complete variable domain (other parts from reference TRBV29-1 and TRBJ1-2): SAVISQKPSRDICQRGTSLTIQCQVDSQVTMMFWYRQQPGQSLTLIATANQGSEATYESGFVIDKFPISRPNLTFSTLTVSNMSPEDSSIYLCSVARTNNYGYTFGSGTRLTVV.

V and J are TRBV9 and TRBJ2-5; TRBD1 matches 9 bases. The CDR3 sequence is 16 residues long. Germline assignment: CDR1 SGDLS and CDR2 YYNGEE. V gave up 4 bases and J gave up 5 bases; unmatched junction bases: 12. In DNA, the CDR3 is TGTGCCAGCAGCAGCGCCGGGACAGGGTTTTTTGAGACCCAGTACTTC. As protein: CASSSAGTGFFETQYF.

CDR3 sequence reads: CASSPRDRSNIQYF. The CDR3 nucleotides read TGTGCCAGCTCACCCCGGGACAGGTCAAACATTCAGTACTTC. The chain carries TRBV18 and TRBJ2-4; 8 nucleotides match TRBD1. CDR3 length: 14 amino acids. Germline CDR1 and CDR2: KGHSH and LQKENI. Losses at the gene ends were 3 bases for V and 6 bases for J; bases not matched to a gene: 4.

The V and J genes are TRBV4-2 and TRBJ1-1; D uncertain. From germline, CDR1 is LGHNA and CDR2 YNFKEQ. The CDR3 contains 15 residues. V gave up 1 base and J gave up 0 bases, with 9 bases separating them. CDR3 sequence reads: CASSQVGPLNTEAFF. Written as DNA, the CDR3 is TGTGCCAGCAGCCAAGTAGGCCCTCTGAACACTGAAGCTTTCTTT.